This TCR beta chain was obtained from a study of breast tumors, draining lymph nodes, adjacent tissues. From germline, CDR1 is MDHEN and CDR2 SYDVKM. The CDR3 contains 14 residues. The V and J ends lost 3 bases and 2 bases respectively, with 5 bases between them. Study findings and constraints: Tumor T cell lymph node origin was a supported hypothesis, not proven. Compared with basal-like, luminal-like tumors shared significantly more repertoire with nontumor tissue. Most tumor T cells seemingly derive from lymph node, then expand in tumor. Compared with lymph nodes, tumors were less diverse; compared with nontumor tissue, more.

This clonotype was detected many times. Its antigen is currently unknown. Samples came from axillary lymph nodes draining the breast cancer. TCRdb re-analysed the multiplex PCR reads in MiXCR, keeping a single row per CDR3 protein. The sample contains 130,000 or so distinct CDR3 sequences, approximately 32% of which appear only once. The chain uses TRBV28 and TRBJ2-6; no firm D call. This TCR was recovered from a female donor with breast cancer. Some clones in this sample may be carry-over from other donors' samples. The sample comprised axillary lymph node tissue. The CDR3 DNA sequence: TGTGCCAGCAGTTTCTGGGCTGGGGCCAACGTCCTGACTTTC. This codes for CASSFWAGANVLTF.